This T cell receptor (beta chain) was obtained from a study of CD4 T cells in relation to SARS-CoV-2 and coronaviruses. Across the study: The restricting HLA molecule for shared crossreactive spike epitopes was mapped.

Before the COVID-19 pandemic, during about 2011-2019, CD4+ T cells were taken from unexposed donors. The cells were cultured for 10 days before CD4+ T cells were isolated. Unexposed-donor CD4+ T cells were probed with SARS-CoV-2 S/N and four cold-coronavirus spikes, cells permitting. Fresh IL-2 medium replaced half the medium on days 3 and 7. Sequencing used immunoSEQ multiplex PCR; TCRdb keeps in-frame clones, though not all of them. The data hold about 17,000 clones, with 82% observed a single time. The ends were cut back, 2 bases at V and 4 bases at J, with 9 bases in the middle. CDR1 is SGDLS and CDR2 is YYNGEE in the germline V gene. CDR3 length: 13 amino acids. Points from the study as a whole: Crossreactivity was assessed only for spike protein, not other viral proteins.

To note about this clone: Its antigen is still unknown.

The TCR comes from a human donor in good health. The specimen sequenced was CD4+ T cells from PBMCs, cultured in vitro. The chain combines TRBV9 with TRBJ1-2; D is unclear. CDR3 in DNA: TGTGCCAGCAGCGTCGGACGGCCCTATGGCTACACCTTC. This codes for CASSVGRPYGYTF.